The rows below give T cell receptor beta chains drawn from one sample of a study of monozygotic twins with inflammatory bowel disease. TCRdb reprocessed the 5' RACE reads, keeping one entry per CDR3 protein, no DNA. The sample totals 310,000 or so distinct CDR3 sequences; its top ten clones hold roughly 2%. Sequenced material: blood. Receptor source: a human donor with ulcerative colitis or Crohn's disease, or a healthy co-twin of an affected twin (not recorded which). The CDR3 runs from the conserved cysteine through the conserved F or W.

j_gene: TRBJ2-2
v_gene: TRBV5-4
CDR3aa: CASSLAGVPGELFF

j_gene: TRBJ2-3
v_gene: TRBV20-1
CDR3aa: CSNALSTDTQYF

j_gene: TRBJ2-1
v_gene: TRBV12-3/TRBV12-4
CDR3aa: CASSYGQEQFF

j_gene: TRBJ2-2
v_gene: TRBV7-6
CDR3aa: CASSLAGPRATGELFF

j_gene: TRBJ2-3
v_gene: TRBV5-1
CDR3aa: CASSLGRMARDTQYF

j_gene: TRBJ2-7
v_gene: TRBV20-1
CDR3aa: CSARDRLGEQYF

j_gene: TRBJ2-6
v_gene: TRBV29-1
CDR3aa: CSVYAGQGAKDSGANVLTF

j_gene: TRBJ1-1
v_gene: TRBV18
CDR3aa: CASSPLEGAGTEAFF

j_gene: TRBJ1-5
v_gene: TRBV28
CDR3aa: CASLDRGGTYQPQHF

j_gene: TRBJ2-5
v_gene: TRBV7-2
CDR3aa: CASSLVLAVAETQYF

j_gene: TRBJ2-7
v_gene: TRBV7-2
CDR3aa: CASSLLAGQDLYEQYF

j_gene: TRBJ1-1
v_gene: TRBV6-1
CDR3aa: CASSSIWNTEAFF

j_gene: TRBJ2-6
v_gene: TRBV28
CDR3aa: CASSLYSGANVLTF

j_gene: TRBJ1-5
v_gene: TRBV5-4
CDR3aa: CASSFEGRHQPQHF

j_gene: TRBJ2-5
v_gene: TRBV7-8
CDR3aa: CASSRGREGGQETQYF

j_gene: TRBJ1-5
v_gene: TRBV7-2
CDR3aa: CASSLVFQNQPQHF

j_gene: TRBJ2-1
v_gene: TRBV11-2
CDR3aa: CASSLGVAASANEQFF

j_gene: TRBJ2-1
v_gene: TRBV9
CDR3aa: CASSVEGSREQFF

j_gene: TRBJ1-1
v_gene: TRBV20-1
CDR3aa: CSANPGLLAFF

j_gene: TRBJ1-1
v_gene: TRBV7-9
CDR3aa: CASSPPGQNTEAFF

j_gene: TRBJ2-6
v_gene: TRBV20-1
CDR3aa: CSVMGTARSGANVLTF

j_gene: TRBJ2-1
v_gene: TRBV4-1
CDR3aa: CASSPTSSGSVNEQFF

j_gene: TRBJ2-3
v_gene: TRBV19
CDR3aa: CASSIQAPEDTQYF

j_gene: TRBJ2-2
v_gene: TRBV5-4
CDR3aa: CASSRTSPGELFF

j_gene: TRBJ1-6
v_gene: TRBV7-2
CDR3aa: CASSLPNSPLHF

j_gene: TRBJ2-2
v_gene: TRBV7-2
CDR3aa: CASSLRQGPTGELFF

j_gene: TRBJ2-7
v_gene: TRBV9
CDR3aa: CASSVGSFPETYEQYF

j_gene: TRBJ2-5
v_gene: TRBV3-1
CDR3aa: CASSARDRGPPNQETQYF

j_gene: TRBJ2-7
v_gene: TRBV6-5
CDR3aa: CASSLDAYEQYF

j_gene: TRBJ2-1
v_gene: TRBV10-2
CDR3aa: CASSGTSVDEQFF

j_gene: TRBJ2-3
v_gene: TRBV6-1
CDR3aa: CASSEIAGGPDTQYF

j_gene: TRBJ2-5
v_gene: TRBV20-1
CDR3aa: CSARGPPAGGRETQYF

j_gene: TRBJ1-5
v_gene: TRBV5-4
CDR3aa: CASSLGGQSPRPQHF

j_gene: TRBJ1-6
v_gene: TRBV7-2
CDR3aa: CASRPGQGASPLHF

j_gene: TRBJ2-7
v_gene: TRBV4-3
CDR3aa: CASSPHPSSYEQYF

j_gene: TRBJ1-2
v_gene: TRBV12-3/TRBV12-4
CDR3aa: CASSLVGPTTSGYTF

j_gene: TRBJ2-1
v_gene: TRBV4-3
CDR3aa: CASSQDLAGENEQFF

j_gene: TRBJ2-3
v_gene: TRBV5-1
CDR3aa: CASSQGSSSTDTQYF

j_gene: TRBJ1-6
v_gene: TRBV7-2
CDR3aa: CASSLAGVPISPLHF

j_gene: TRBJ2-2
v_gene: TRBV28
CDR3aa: CASSFWQGDTGELFF

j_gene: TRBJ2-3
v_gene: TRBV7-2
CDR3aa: CASSFSGGADTQYF